The subject of this entry is one TCR beta chain. Its antigen is not yet known. No quality values exist for individual bases; no much larger clone is one base distant. Germline trimming: 4 bases from V, 5 bases from J; junction bases outside gene matches: 13. Looking up the germline V gene yields CDR1 SNHLY and CDR2 FYNNEI. The CDR3 goes from the cysteine to the phenylalanine over 16 residues. Of the read, only the CDR3 DNA is kept; its 48 bases are in frame from base 1. The data belong to a study of technical replicates of blood from four donors (TCRdb year 2017). Receptor libraries were prepared by the immunoSEQ multiplex PCR assay. Entries here come from immuneACCESS through TCRdb and include only in-frame sequences with V and J called. Some clones fail to appear in such tables; in the studies checked, an unresolved V gene covers under half of the shortfall, and the cause of the remainder is unknown. In all, the sample holds tens of thousands of clones, and roughly 90% of those were seen once. The top ten hold about 0.43% of the sample.

The material sequenced was T cells isolated from PBMCs. The sequence is built from TRBV2 and TRBJ2-5; the central 7 bases match TRBD1. This sequence originates from a human donor in good health. The CDR3 corresponds to CASSGYRGTTGETQYF. The sequenced DNA: TGTGCCAGCAGTGGCTACAGGGGCACGACGGGGGAGACCCAGTACTTC.